Each of the 15 T cell receptor beta chains below was sequenced from the same sample in a study of control samples from healthy donors and cancer patients (dated by TCRdb to the early 2020s). The method behind the library was the immunoSEQ multiplex PCR assay. TCRdb took over this immuneACCESS table, retaining in-frame rearrangements with V and J assigned. Such tables are incomplete; in checked studies, under half of the missing clones stem from an unresolved V gene, and the remainder is unexplained. This sample lists about 70,000 clones; more than 80% were detected once. 2.5% to 3% of the sample rests with the top ten. Material for sequencing was PBMCs. The source is a woman aged 50 to 60 with lung cancer.

This rearrangement joins TRBV6-5 to TRBJ1-6; D unclear. The CDR3 runs to 15 residues. CDR1 and CDR2 (germline): MNHEY, SVGAGI. Trimming took off 8 bases at V and 9 bases at J, with 20 bases between the two ends. DNA for the CDR3: TGTGCCAGCCGAGACTATGGAGGCATGGGTTCACCCCTCCACTTT. Translated, it gives CASRDYGGMGSPLHF.

The chain recombines TRBV18 with TRBJ1-2; TRBD1 might be the D (6 bases). Germline V CDR1 and CDR2: KGHSH, LQKENI. Trimming stripped 2 bases from V and 8 bases from J, with 15 bases between. CDR3 size: 14 residues. This CDR3 is CASSPEFQGIGYTF. The CDR3 DNA reads TGTGCCAGCTCACCAGAGTTCCAGGGGATAGGCTACACCTTC.

V gene TRBV7-9 combines with J gene TRBJ1-5; no reliable D call. The CDR3 length is 15 residues. Germline-derived CDR1 and CDR2 are SEHNR and FQNEAQ (reference sequence). The V end was cut by 1 base, the J end by 1 base, with 8 bases between. The CDR3 is CASSLDFPSNQPQHF. The DNA of the CDR3 is TGTGCCAGCAGCTTAGATTTTCCCAGCAATCAGCCCCAGCATTTT.

The rearrangement uses TRBV7-9 and TRBJ1-1, with 7 bases lining up with TRBD1. The V gene end was trimmed by 1 base and the J gene end by 8 bases; junction bases not matched to a gene: 10. From germline, CDR1 is SEHNR and CDR2 FQNEAQ (reference sequence). CDR3 length: 15 residues. The CDR3 spells CASSLVGQGQNEAFF. Written as DNA, the CDR3 is TGTGCCAGCAGCTTAGTGGGCCAGGGACAGAACGAAGCTTTCTTT.

The chain carries TRBV4-1 and TRBJ2-6; no clear D. The V end was cut by 7 bases, the J end by 2 bases, with 6 bases between. The V gene's germline CDR1 is MGHRA and CDR2 YSYEKL. This CDR3 has 13 amino acids. Here the CDR3 reads CASKGTGANVLTF. DNA of the CDR3: TGCGCCAGCAAGGGAACTGGGGCCAACGTCCTGACTTTC.

The CDR3 DNA follows: TGCGCCAGCAGCTTGGCCGGGAAGACTAATGAAAAACTGTTTTTT. Translated, it gives CASSLAGKTNEKLFF. This chain uses TRBV5-1 with TRBJ1-4; D remains ambiguous. V dropped 0 bases and J dropped 2 bases, with 8 bases sitting between them. Germline V CDR1 and CDR2: SGHRS, YFSETQ. The CDR3 covers 15 residues. Full variable domain (remainder filled in from reference TRBV5-1 and TRBJ1-4): KAGVTQTPRYLIKTRGQQVTLSCSPISGHRSVSWYQQTPGQGLQFLFEYFSETQRNKGNFPGRFSGRQFSNSRSEMNVSTLELGDSALYLCASSLAGKTNEKLFFGSGTQLSVL.

This sequence joins TRBV5-4 and TRBJ2-3, with 8 bases lining up with TRBD2. CDR1 is SGHNT and CDR2 is YYREEE in the germline V gene (reference sequence). This CDR3 is built from 15 residues. The trim removed 7 bases at V and 0 bases at J, leaving 7 bases unmatched. CDR3 sequence reads: CASSSGGSSTDTQYF. The CDR3 nucleotides are TGTGCCAGCTCCTCGGGGGGGTCAAGCACAGATACGCAGTATTTT.

The chain uses TRBV7-8 and TRBJ1-1; D ambiguous. CDR1 and CDR2 from the germline V gene are SGHVS and FQNEAQ. This CDR3 comprises 12 residues. The ends were cut back, 5 bases at V and 5 bases at J, with 9 bases in the middle. Written as DNA, the CDR3 is TGTGCCAGCAGCCGGACTCTGACTGAAGCTTTCTTT. Residues: CASSRTLTEAFF.

This clone occurred a few times. The rearrangement links TRBV6-1 to TRBJ1-2; no clear D gene. The CDR3 loop spans 15 amino acids. Trimming left V 1 base short and J 10 bases short, with 19 bases between. The germline V gene encodes CDR1 MNHNS and CDR2 SASEGT. In DNA form, the CDR3 reads TGTGCCAGCAGTGAAGGAAACAGCGGACCAGCTGTCTACACCTTC. This encodes CASSEGNSGPAVYTF.

This sequence joins TRBV10-3 and TRBJ1-4; a possible D gene is TRBD1 (6 bases). This CDR3 has 13 amino acids. From germline, CDR1 is ENHRY and CDR2 SYGVKD. Deletions cut 7 bases from V and 2 bases from J, with 8 bases between. The CDR3 sequence is CAINQGTNEKLFF. In DNA, the CDR3 is TGTGCCATCAACCAGGGGACTAATGAAAAACTGTTTTTT.

The gene calls are TRBV6-5 and TRBJ1-1; D call uncertain. The CDR3 consists of 13 residues. Trimming cost V 7 bases and J 4 bases, with 13 bases left between them. Looked up from germline, CDR1 is MNHEY and CDR2 is SVGAGI. The DNA for the CDR3 is TGTGCCAGCACCGCGCCCGCGTCCACTGAAGCTTTCTTT. This codes for CASTAPASTEAFF.

The chain combines TRBV7-9 with TRBJ2-7; D is uncertain. This CDR3 region has 12 residues. In germline, CDR1 is SEHNR, CDR2 FQNEAQ (reference sequence). The V and J ends lost 5 bases and 1 base respectively, with 6 bases between them. The CDR3 protein is CASSRRSYEQYF. In DNA form, the CDR3 reads TGTGCCAGCAGCCGACGGTCCTACGAGCAGTACTTC.

This clone was observed a handful of times. The chain employs TRBV11-2 and TRBJ1-5; 9 bases agree with TRBD1. CDR3 length: 14 amino acids. The germline CDR1 and CDR2 sequences are SGHAT and FQNNGV. Germline trimming cut 5 bases from V and 4 bases from J; bases unmatched to any gene: 3. For the CDR3, the DNA is TGTGCCAGCAGCCCAGGGACAGGGAATCAGCCCCAGCATTTT. It yields the protein CASSPGTGNQPQHF.

The chain has TRBV7-2 and TRBJ2-7; D is perhaps TRBD1 (6 bases). Per germline, CDR1 SGHTA and CDR2 FQGNSA. Trimming stripped 4 bases from V and 5 bases from J, with 15 bases between. This CDR3 is 14 amino acids long. Written as DNA, the CDR3 is TGTGCCAGCAGCTCCTACAGGGTCGACAACGAGCAGTACTTC. Its translation is CASSSYRVDNEQYF.

The rearrangement uses TRBV5-5 and TRBJ1-5; D remains ambiguous. The CDR3 has 12 residues. Trimming cost V 4 bases and J 3 bases, with 5 bases left between them. CDR1 and CDR2 from the germline V gene are SGHKS and YYEKEE (reference sequence). The CDR3 reads CASSQINQPQHF. In DNA form, the CDR3 reads TGTGCCAGCAGCCAGATCAATCAGCCCCAGCATTTT.